This T cell receptor beta chain was captured by sequencing in a study of immune evolution from preneoplasia to lung adenocarcinoma. TCRdb keeps only in-frame clones here, not all; method: immunoSEQ multiplex PCR. The data hold 4,000 to 5,500 clones, with around 81% observed a single time. The V and J ends lost 3 bases and 4 bases, in that order; junction bases with no gene match: 5. The CDR3 loop spans 15 amino acids. In germline, CDR1 is MGHRA, CDR2 YSYEKL. The chain combines TRBV4-1 with TRBJ2-3; 9 bases agree with TRBD1. Sequencing was carried out using FFPE adjacent normal lung tissue. The sequence came from a donor at least 70 years old with lung adenocarcinoma. CDR3 region: CASSQGQGNADTQYF. CDR3 in DNA: TGCGCCAGCAGCCAGGGACAGGGTAATGCAGATACGCAGTATTTT.